The 17 T cell receptor beta chains presented below share a single source sample, sequenced in a study of CD8+CD57+ T cells in acquired aplastic anemia. Researchers used genomic DNA as the template to profile TCR beta VDJ and CDR3. TCRdb used MiXCR to reprocess the reads, holding one entry per CDR3 protein. The table includes about 190,000 distinct CDR3 sequences, around three fifths detected once. The sample consisted of sorted CD4+, CD8+, or CD8+CD57+ T cells (not recorded which) from PBMCs. Receptors were obtained from a human donor with severe aplastic anemia or a healthy control (not recorded which).

The J gene is TRBJ2-7, the V gene TRBV5-6, with D perhaps matching TRBD2 (6 bases). Germline V CDR1 and CDR2: SGHDT, YYEEEE. CDR3 length: 12 amino acids. V was cut by 4 bases and J by 2 bases, with 7 bases left in between. The CDR3 DNA follows: TGTGCCAGCAGCACGGGGGCCTACGAGCAGTACTTC. Translating gives CASSTGAYEQYF.

This rearrangement joins TRBV20-1 to TRBJ2-2; no reliable D call. Germline CDR1 is DFQATT and CDR2 is SNEGSKA (reference sequence). The CDR3 extends over 15 amino acids. V was shortened by 5 bases and J by 0 bases, with 13 bases between the two germline ends. The CDR3 nucleotides read TGCAGTGCTGTAGCCGGGCCAACGAACACCGGGGAGCTGTTTTTT. This gives the protein CSAVAGPTNTGELFF.

The gene calls are TRBV13 and TRBJ2-3, with 9 bases fitting TRBD2. Trimming at V came to 0 bases and at J to 2 bases, leaving 3 bases not matched to a gene. CDR3 length: 16 amino acids. Germline-derived CDR1 and CDR2 are PRHDT and FYEKMQ (reference sequence). CDR3 sequence (DNA): TGTGCCAGCAGCTTAGGGCTAGCGGGGATCACAGATACGCAGTATTTT. Its protein is CASSLGLAGITDTQYF.

This clonotype was recorded many times. The gene calls are TRBV7-3 and TRBJ2-2; 8 nucleotides match TRBD1. Germline trimming cut 1 base from V and 6 bases from J; bases unmatched to any gene: 7. CDR1 and CDR2 (germline): SGHTA, FQGTGA. CDR3 size: 16 residues. The CDR3 DNA reads TGTGCCAGCAGCTTAAGAGTGACAGGGGTTCCCGGGGAGCTGTTTTTT. Its translation is CASSLRVTGVPGELFF.

On this clonotype: It may be a read error: a sequence one base away is much more abundant. The CDR3 sequence is CASRWGGGQGTQYF. DNA for the CDR3: TGTGCCAGCAGATGGGGGGGCGGCCAAGGGACCCAGTACTTC. V and J are TRBV28 and TRBJ2-5, with D perhaps TRBD2 (7 bases). The CDR3 loop spans 14 amino acids. Germline loops: CDR1 MDHEN, CDR2 SYDVKM.

J is TRBJ2-3 and V is TRBV7-6; D remains ambiguous. The V gene lost 2 bases and the J gene lost 2 bases, with 11 bases spanning the gap. Germline V CDR1 and CDR2: SGHVS, FNYEAQ. The CDR3 extends over 15 amino acids. The CDR3 sequence is CASSLNAGYTDTQYF. DNA of the CDR3: TGTGCCAGCAGCTTAAACGCAGGTTACACAGATACGCAGTATTTT.

This clonotype was observed many times. The chain combines TRBV7-9 with TRBJ1-2; D gene ambiguous. Per germline, CDR1 SEHNR and CDR2 FQNEAQ (reference sequence). The CDR3 spans 13 residues. V was shortened by 1 base and J by 4 bases, with 7 bases between the two germline ends. This CDR3 reads CASSLGTPYGYTF. In DNA, the CDR3 is TGTGCCAGCAGCTTAGGCACCCCCTATGGCTACACCTTC.

The CDR3 reads CASSVMSNILYGYTF. CDR3 nucleotide sequence: TGTGCCAGCAGCGTGATGTCAAACATCCTATATGGCTACACCTTC. The chain carries TRBV7-9 and TRBJ1-2, with D uncertain. This CDR3 is built from 15 residues. V lost 5 bases and J lost 5, with 18 bases in between. Germline V gives CDR1 SEHNR, CDR2 FQNEAQ (reference sequence).

The CDR3 DNA follows: TGCAGTGCTCAGTCCGGGACTAGCGGGGTTCCAACAGATACGCAGTATTTT. Its protein product is CSAQSGTSGVPTDTQYF. The gene calls are TRBV20-1 and TRBJ2-3; TRBD2 agrees at 13 bases. CDR1 DFQATT and CDR2 SNEGSKA come from the germline V gene (reference sequence). The CDR3 is 17 residues long. V lost 5 bases to trimming and J lost 3 bases; unmatched junction nucleotides: 11.

The V and J genes are TRBV24-1 and TRBJ2-2; D gene uncertain. CDR3 length equals 14 residues. V gave up 1 base and J gave up 1 base, with 3 bases separating them. Germline CDR1 reads KGHDR; CDR2 reads SFDVKD. The CDR3 loop is CATSDLRNTGELFF. CDR3 in DNA: TGTGCCACCAGTGATTTAAGGAACACCGGGGAGCTGTTTTTT.

In this sample, this clonotype turned up once. This chain links TRBV20-1 with TRBJ1-1; no reliable D call. Between the trimmed V and J ends, which lost 6 bases and 4 bases, there was a span of 15 bases. Germline CDR1 is DFQATT and CDR2 is SNEGSKA (reference sequence). The CDR3 extends over 13 amino acids. This CDR3 is CSALGGEGTEAFF. CDR3 sequence (DNA): TGCAGTGCGTTGGGCGGGGAGGGCACTGAAGCTTTCTTT.

This clonotype was seen once. J is TRBJ1-2 and V is TRBV20-1; possible D gene TRBD1, 5 bases. The CDR3 has 13 residues. Germline V gene lookup returns CDR1 DFQATT and CDR2 SNEGSKA (reference sequence). This CDR3 reads CSVDRTGGYGYTF. CDR3 DNA sequence: TGCAGCGTTGATAGGACGGGGGGCTATGGCTACACCTTC.

The sample holds one count of this clonotype. This chain links TRBV2 with TRBJ2-1, with 7 bases that match TRBD2. This CDR3 region has 15 residues. From germline, CDR1 is SNHLY and CDR2 FYNNEI. J lost 8 bases, V lost 6 bases, and 13 bases had no gene match. CDR3 amino acids: CASSLAGGVGDEQFF. The CDR3 region has the DNA TGTGCCAGCAGCTTAGCGGGCGGGGTTGGGGATGAGCAGTTCTTC.

The CDR3 nucleotides read TGTGCCAGTAGTATACGGGACAGGGGGCTCGGAAACACCATATATTTT. Encoded protein: CASSIRDRGLGNTIYF. The chain links TRBV19 to TRBJ1-3; 12 nucleotides align to TRBD1. This CDR3 contains 16 residues. V gave up 2 bases and J gave up 4 bases; unmatched junction bases: 3. Germline V gives CDR1 LNHDA, CDR2 SQIVND (reference sequence). Supplemented by reference TRBV19 and TRBJ1-3, the full variable domain reads DGGITQSPKYLFRKEGQNVTLSCEQNLNHDAMYWYRQDPGQGLRLIYYSQIVNDFQKGDIAEGYSVSREKKESFPLTVTSAQKNPTAFYLCASSIRDRGLGNTIYFGEGSWLTVV.

This clonotype was seen repeatedly, ten times or more. The chain links TRBV27 to TRBJ2-2; possibly TRBD1 or TRBD2 for D (6 bases each). The V gene lost 6 bases and the J gene lost 6 bases, with 14 bases spanning the gap. Germline CDR1 reads MNHEY; CDR2 reads SMNVEV (reference sequence). The CDR3 is 14 amino acids. In nucleotides, the CDR3 is TGTGCCAGCAGCCGGGGGCTAGCATCCGGGGAGCTGTTTTTT. Its translation is CASSRGLASGELFF.

This clonotype showed up just a few times. The chain employs TRBV15 and TRBJ2-7; 7 bases are shared with TRBD2. This CDR3 has 13 residues. Germline trimming cut 5 bases from V and 4 bases from J; bases unmatched to any gene: 5. Germline V gene data show CDR1 as LNHNV and CDR2 as YYDKDF (reference sequence). The CDR3 region is CATSSEREYEQYF. CDR3 DNA sequence: TGTGCCACCAGCTCTGAGCGGGAATACGAGCAGTACTTC.

The chain has TRBV20-1 and TRBJ1-1; a weak D match, TRBD1 (6 bases). The CDR3 has 14 amino acids. Germline V lookup: CDR1 DFQATT, CDR2 SNEGSKA (reference sequence). V lost 2 bases and J lost 1, with 11 bases in between. CDR3 sequence: CSARLGHRNTEAFF. The CDR3 region has the DNA TGCAGTGCTAGACTGGGACACAGGAACACTGAAGCTTTCTTT.